The following is a TCR beta chain sequence with its context. Other DNA sequences in the sample encode the same CDR3. TCRdb keeps only in-frame clones here, not all; method: immunoSEQ multiplex PCR. The sample has 150,000 to 200,000 clones, more than 85% seen once. The data are from a study of control samples from healthy donors and cancer patients. After removal of 4 bases from V and 5 bases from J, the junction contained 13 bases not matched to a gene. Germline V lookup: CDR1 SGHDT, CDR2 YYEEEE. The CDR3 is made up of 16 amino acids. The rearrangement links TRBV5-6 to TRBJ2-7; 9 nucleotides align to TRBD1. This receptor was taken from a woman between 35 and 50 years old in good health. The sequenced sample was blood. The CDR3 here is CASSLMLTGGKNEQYF. Here the CDR3 DNA reads TGTGCCAGCAGCCTTATGCTCACAGGGGGCAAAAACGAGCAGTACTTC.